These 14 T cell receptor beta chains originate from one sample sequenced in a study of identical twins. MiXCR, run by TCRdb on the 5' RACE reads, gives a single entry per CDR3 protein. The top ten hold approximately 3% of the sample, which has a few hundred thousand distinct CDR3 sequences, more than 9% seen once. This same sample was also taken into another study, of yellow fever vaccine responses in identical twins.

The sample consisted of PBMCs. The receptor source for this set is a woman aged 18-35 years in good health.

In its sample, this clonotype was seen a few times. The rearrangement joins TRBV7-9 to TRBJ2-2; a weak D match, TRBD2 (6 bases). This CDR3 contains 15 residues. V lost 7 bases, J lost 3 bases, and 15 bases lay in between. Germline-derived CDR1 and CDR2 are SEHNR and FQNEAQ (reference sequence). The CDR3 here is CASIRDSKDTGELFF. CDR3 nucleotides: TGTGCCAGCATTCGGGACTCCAAGGACACCGGGGAGCTGTTTTTT.

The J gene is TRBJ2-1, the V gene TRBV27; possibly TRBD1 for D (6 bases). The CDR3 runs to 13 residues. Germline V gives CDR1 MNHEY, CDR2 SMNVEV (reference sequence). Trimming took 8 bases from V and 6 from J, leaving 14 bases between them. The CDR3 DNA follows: TGTGCCAGCGTCGGCTGGGGGCTCAATGAGCAGTTCTTC. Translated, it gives CASVGWGLNEQFF.

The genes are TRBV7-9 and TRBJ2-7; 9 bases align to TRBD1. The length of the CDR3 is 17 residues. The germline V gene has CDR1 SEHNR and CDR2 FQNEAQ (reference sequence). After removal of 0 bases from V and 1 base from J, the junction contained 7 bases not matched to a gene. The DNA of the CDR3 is TGTGCCAGCAGCTTAGCCAAGACGGGACAGGGTTCCTACGAGCAGTACTTC. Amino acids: CASSLAKTGQGSYEQYF.

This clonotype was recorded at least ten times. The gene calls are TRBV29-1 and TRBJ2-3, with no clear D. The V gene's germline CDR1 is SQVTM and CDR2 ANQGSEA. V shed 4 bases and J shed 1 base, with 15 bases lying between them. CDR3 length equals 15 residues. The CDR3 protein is CSVVAFERRTDTQYF. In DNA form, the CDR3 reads TGCAGCGTTGTGGCTTTTGAGCGCCGCACAGATACGCAGTATTTT.

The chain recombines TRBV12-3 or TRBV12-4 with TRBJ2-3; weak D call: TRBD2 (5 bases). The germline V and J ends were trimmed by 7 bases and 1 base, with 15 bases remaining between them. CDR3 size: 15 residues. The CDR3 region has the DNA TGTGCCAGCACCCTTATCCGGGGTGGCACAGATACGCAGTATTTT. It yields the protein CASTLIRGGTDTQYF.

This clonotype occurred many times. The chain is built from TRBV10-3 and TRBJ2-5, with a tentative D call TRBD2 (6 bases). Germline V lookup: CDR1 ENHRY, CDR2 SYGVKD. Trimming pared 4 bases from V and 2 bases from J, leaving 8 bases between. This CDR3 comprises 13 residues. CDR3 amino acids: CAISVGTQETQYF. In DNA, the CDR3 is TGTGCCATCAGTGTCGGGACTCAAGAGACCCAGTACTTC.

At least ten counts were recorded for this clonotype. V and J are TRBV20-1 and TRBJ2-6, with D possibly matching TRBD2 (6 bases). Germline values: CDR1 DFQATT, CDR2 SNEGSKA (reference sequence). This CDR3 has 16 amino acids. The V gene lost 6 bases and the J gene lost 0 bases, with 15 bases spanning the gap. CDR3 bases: TGCAGTGCCCCGGAGGGGTTTAGCTCTGGGGCCAACGTCCTGACTTTC. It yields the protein CSAPEGFSSGANVLTF.

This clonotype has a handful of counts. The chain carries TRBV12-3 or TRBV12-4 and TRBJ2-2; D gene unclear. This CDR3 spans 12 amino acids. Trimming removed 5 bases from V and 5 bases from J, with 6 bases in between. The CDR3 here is CASSPVTGELFF. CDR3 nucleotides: TGTGCCAGCAGTCCCGTTACCGGGGAGCTGTTTTTT.

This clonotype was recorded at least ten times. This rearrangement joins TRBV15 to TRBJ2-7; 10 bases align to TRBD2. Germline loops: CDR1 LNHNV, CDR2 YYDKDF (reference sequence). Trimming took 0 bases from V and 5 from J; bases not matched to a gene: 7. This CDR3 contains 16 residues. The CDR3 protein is CATSRDKTSGIDEQYF. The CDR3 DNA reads TGTGCCACCAGCAGAGATAAAACTAGCGGGATCGACGAGCAGTACTTC.

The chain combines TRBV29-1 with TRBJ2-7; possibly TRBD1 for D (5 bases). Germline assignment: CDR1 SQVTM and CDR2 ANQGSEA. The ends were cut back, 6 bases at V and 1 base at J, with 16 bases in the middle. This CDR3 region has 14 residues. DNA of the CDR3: TGCAGCGTCTCGGATCCAGGGCCTTCCTACGAGCAGTACTTC. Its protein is CSVSDPGPSYEQYF.

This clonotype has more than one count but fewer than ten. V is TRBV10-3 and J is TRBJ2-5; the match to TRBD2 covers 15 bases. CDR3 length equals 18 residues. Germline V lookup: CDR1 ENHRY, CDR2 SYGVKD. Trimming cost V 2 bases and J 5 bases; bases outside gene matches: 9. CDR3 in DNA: TGTGCCATCAGTGAGCCGGGACTAGCGGGGGGCCAACGGGAGACCCAGTACTTC. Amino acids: CAISEPGLAGGQRETQYF.

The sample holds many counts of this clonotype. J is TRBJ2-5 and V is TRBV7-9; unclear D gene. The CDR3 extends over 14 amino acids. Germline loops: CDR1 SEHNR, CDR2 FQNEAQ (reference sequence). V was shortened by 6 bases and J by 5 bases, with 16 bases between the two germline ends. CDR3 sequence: CASSSWVGEETQYF. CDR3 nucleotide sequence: TGTGCCAGCAGTTCATGGGTCGGTGAGGAGACCCAGTACTTC.

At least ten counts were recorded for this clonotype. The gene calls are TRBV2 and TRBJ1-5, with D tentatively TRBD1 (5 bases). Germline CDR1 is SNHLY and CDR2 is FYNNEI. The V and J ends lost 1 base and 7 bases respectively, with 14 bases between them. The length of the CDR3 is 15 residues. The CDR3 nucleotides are TGTGCCAGCAGTGAAGGAGGGTGGGGGAGCCAGCCCCAGCATTTT. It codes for CASSEGGWGSQPQHF.

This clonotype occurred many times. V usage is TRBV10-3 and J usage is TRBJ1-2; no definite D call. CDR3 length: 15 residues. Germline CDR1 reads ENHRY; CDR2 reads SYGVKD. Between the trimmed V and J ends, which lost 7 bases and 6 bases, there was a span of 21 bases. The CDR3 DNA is TGTGCCATCAAGACTCTGGCTGCCACCCTGCATGGCTACACCTTC. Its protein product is CAIKTLAATLHGYTF.